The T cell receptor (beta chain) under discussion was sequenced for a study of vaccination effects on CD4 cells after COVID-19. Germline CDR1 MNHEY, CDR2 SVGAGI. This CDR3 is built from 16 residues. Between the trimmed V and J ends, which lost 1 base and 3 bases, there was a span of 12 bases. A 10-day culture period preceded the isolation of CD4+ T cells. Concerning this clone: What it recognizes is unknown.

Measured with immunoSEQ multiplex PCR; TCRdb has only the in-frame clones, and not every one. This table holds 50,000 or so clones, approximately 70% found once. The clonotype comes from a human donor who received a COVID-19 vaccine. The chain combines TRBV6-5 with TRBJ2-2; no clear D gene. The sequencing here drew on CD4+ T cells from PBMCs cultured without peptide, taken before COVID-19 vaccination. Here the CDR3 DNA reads TGTGCCAGCAGTTACTTTTCATCGATGGACACCGGGGAGCTGTTTTTT. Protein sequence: CASSYFSSMDTGELFF.